These 15 T cell receptor beta chains share one sample of origin, sequenced in a study of T cells in Graves' hyperthyroidism and ophthalmopathy. RNA transcripts served as the template for amplifying TCR beta CDR3 regions. A set of HTBI primers served as the primers for a first-round RT-PCR of the TCR CDR3. MiXCR was run by TCRdb on the multiplex PCR reads, yielding one entry per CDR3 protein. The sample contains roughly 740,000 distinct CDR3 sequences, roughly 15% of which appear only once. Sequencing used blood. These receptors were taken from a man between 18 and 29 years old with Graves' hyperthyroidism.

This clonotype was detected many times. J is TRBJ2-5 and V is TRBV11-1; D unclear. Germline lookup yields CDR1 SGHAT and CDR2 FQDESV (reference sequence). V gave up 2 bases and J gave up 4 bases, with 17 bases separating them. The CDR3 has 16 amino acids. In nucleotides, the CDR3 is TGTGCCAGCAGCTTAAACCCCACGACCCTAGGAGAGACCCAGTACTTC. Protein: CASSLNPTTLGETQYF.

This clonotype was observed a handful of times. The chain employs TRBV7-9 and TRBJ2-5, with 12 bases fitting TRBD2. The V segment lost 8 bases and the J segment 5 bases; nucleotides outside the gene matches: 12. The CDR3 contains 16 residues. Germline values: CDR1 SEHNR, CDR2 FQNEAQ (reference sequence). In nucleotides, the CDR3 is TGTGCCAGCTCTTTACCGACTAGCGGGAGTCTGGAGACCCAGTACTTC. Its translation is CASSLPTSGSLETQYF.

This clonotype was observed at least ten times. The gene calls are TRBV2 and TRBJ1-6; TRBD1 might be the D (5 bases). This CDR3 region has 15 residues. V lost 3 bases and J 7 bases, leaving 13 bases between the germline ends. The germline gives CDR1 SNHLY, CDR2 FYNNEI. CDR3 nucleotides: TGTGCCAGCAGTGACGGCCAGGGCTCAAATTCACCCCTCCACTTT. It codes for CASSDGQGSNSPLHF.

This clonotype was counted only a few times. This chain connects TRBV27 to TRBJ1-5; D gene unclear. This CDR3 has 12 residues. V gave up 3 bases and J gave up 6 bases, with 6 bases separating them. The germline V gene encodes CDR1 MNHEY and CDR2 SMNVEV (reference sequence). CDR3 amino acids: CASSFIGQPQHF. The CDR3 DNA is TGTGCCAGCAGTTTTATAGGTCAGCCCCAGCATTTT.

This clonotype was recorded a few times. The chain recombines TRBV5-5 with TRBJ2-3, with D perhaps matching TRBD1 (6 bases). The CDR3 is 15 amino acids. CDR1 is SGHKS and CDR2 is YYEKEE in the germline V gene (reference sequence). Trimming left V 4 bases short and J 8 bases short, with 20 bases between. CDR3 in DNA: TGTGCCAGCAGCCCCCCCCCAGGGGTTGGGGCTACGCAGTATTTT. It encodes CASSPPPGVGATQYF.

This clonotype was seen many times. The chain combines TRBV18 with TRBJ2-1, with TRBD2 matching 7 bases. This CDR3 spans 15 amino acids. Germline V CDR1 and CDR2: KGHSH, LQKENI. V was clipped by 2 bases and J by 6 bases; unmatched bases: 7. The CDR3 spells CASSPTAGVVNEQFF. Here the CDR3 DNA reads TGTGCCAGCTCACCAACGGCGGGAGTTGTCAATGAGCAGTTCTTC.

The chain employs TRBV20-1 and TRBJ1-3; D uncertain. Germline CDR1 reads DFQATT; CDR2 reads SNEGSKA (reference sequence). V was pared by 6 bases and J by 7 bases, with 16 bases between. The CDR3 sequence is 13 residues long. This CDR3 reads CSAPDPHVNTIYF. In DNA, the CDR3 is TGCAGTGCCCCGGACCCCCACGTGAACACCATATATTTT.

There are many counts of this clonotype. The chain has TRBV28 and TRBJ2-5, with TRBD1 identical over 10 bases. Germline loops: CDR1 MDHEN, CDR2 SYDVKM. The CDR3 runs to 16 residues. The trim removed 5 bases at V and 2 bases at J, leaving 8 bases unmatched. CDR3 nucleotide sequence: TGTGCCAGCAGTCCGGAGACAGGGGGCGGACAAGAGACCCAGTACTTC. It is translated as CASSPETGGGQETQYF.

The J gene is TRBJ1-5, the V gene TRBV4-1; TRBD1 matches 8 bases. The CDR3 extends over 15 amino acids. V was pared by 6 bases and J by 2 bases, with 6 bases of the junction left unmatched. Germline V gene data show CDR1 as MGHRA and CDR2 as YSYEKL. The CDR3 coding sequence is TGCGCCAGCAGTAGGACAGGGAATGGCAATCAGCCCCAGCATTTT. This codes for CASSRTGNGNQPQHF.

The chain is built from TRBV7-2 and TRBJ2-3; TRBD1 agrees at 8 bases. Trimming took 2 bases from V and 10 from J; bases not matched to a gene: 14. Germline CDR1 is SGHTA and CDR2 is FQGNSA. The CDR3 sequence is 16 residues long. CDR3 amino acids: CASSLLGQGDPGPQYF. DNA for the CDR3: TGTGCCAGCAGCTTACTCGGACAGGGTGACCCCGGGCCGCAGTATTTT.

This chain connects TRBV9 to TRBJ2-7; D might be TRBD1 (6 bases). In germline, CDR1 is SGDLS, CDR2 YYNGEE. This CDR3 contains 14 residues. V lost 3 bases and J lost 1, with 11 bases in between. The CDR3 sequence is CASSGQTGSYEQYF. CDR3 DNA: TGTGCCAGCAGCGGACAGACAGGATCCTACGAGCAGTACTTC.

This clonotype was found many times. This chain connects TRBV9 to TRBJ2-3, with D tentatively TRBD1 (7 bases). The CDR3 contains 16 residues. V lost 0 bases and J 0 bases, leaving 11 bases between the germline ends. Germline assignment: CDR1 SGDLS and CDR2 YYNGEE. DNA of the CDR3: TGTGCCAGCAGCGTAGCAGGAGGGGGCAGCACAGATACGCAGTATTTT. Residues: CASSVAGGGSTDTQYF.

This chain links TRBV12-3 or TRBV12-4 with TRBJ2-7; the match to TRBD2 covers 9 bases. CDR3 size: 14 residues. The J segment lost 4 bases and the V segment lost 4 bases, leaving 5 bases of the junction unmatched. The CDR3 is CASSSNSGGYEQYF. As DNA, the CDR3 is TGTGCCAGCAGTTCTAATAGCGGGGGTTACGAGCAGTACTTC.

The chain has TRBV28 and TRBJ2-2, with D perhaps matching TRBD2 (7 bases). V was shortened by 11 bases and J by 7 bases, with 17 bases between the two germline ends. The CDR3 is 13 residues long. Germline-derived CDR1 and CDR2 are MDHEN and SYDVKM. The CDR3 sequence: CAGGAGEGGELFF. The CDR3, as DNA: TGTGCCGGAGGGGCAGGGGAGGGCGGGGAGCTGTTTTTT.

At least ten counts were recorded for this clonotype. The gene calls are TRBV18 and TRBJ2-5; D is uncertain. Trimming took 4 bases from V and 5 from J, leaving 8 bases between them. CDR1 is KGHSH and CDR2 is LQKENI in the germline V gene. This CDR3 has 12 amino acids. CDR3 DNA: TGTGCCAGCTCACTCAGGCCGGAGACCCAGTACTTC. Translating it yields CASSLRPETQYF.